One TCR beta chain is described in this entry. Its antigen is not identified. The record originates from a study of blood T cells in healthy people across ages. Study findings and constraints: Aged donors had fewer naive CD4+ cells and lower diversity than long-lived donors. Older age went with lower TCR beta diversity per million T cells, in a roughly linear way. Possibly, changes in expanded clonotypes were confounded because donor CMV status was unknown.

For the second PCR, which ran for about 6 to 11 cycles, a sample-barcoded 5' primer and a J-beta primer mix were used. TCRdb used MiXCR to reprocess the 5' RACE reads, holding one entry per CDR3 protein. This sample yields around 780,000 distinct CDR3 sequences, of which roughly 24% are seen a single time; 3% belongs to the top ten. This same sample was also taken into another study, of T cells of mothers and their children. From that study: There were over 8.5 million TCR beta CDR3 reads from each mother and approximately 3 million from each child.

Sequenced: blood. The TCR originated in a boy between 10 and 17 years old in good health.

The CDR3 DNA follows: TGCAGTGCTAGCTATAGCGGGGGAGACTACGAGCAGTACTTC. It translates to CSASYSGGDYEQYF. V is TRBV20-1 and J is TRBJ2-7, with 9 nucleotides matching TRBD2. The germline V gene encodes CDR1 DFQATT and CDR2 SNEGSKA (reference sequence). CDR3 length equals 14 residues. The junction had 6 bases not matched to a gene; V was cut back by 3 bases and J by 3 bases.